This T cell receptor (beta chain) came from a study of PD-1 blockade in mismatch repair-deficient tumors. General observations from the study: Rapid post-treatment expansion, then contraction, generally preceding radiologic response, marked tumor-resident clones.

Assay: immunoSEQ multiplex PCR; the TCRdb copy retains only in-frame clones and omits some. The sample shows some 100,000 clones, over 65% of them seen only once. V lost 0 bases, J lost 7 bases, and 5 bases stayed unmatched. The CDR3 consists of 15 residues. Germline loops: CDR1 MNHEY, CDR2 SMNVEV (reference sequence). To note about this clone: Its antigen remains unknown.

PCR or immunohistochemistry showed mismatch repair deficiency in every enrolled patient. TCR sequencing covered a few patients who responded to pembrolizumab. This clonotype was sampled from an adult with mismatch repair-deficient cancer. The material sequenced was peripheral blood, taken roughly 35 weeks after starting pembrolizumab. The chain carries TRBV27 and TRBJ2-5; TRBD2 matches 10 bases. CDR3 amino acids: CASSLSASGRATQYF. The CDR3 DNA reads TGTGCCAGCAGTTTATCTGCTAGCGGGAGAGCGACCCAGTACTTC.